This is a list of T cell receptor beta chains from one sample in a study of human T cells and chemical hapten exposure. In TCRdb, the RACE reads were re-called with MiXCR into one record per CDR3 protein. The sample contains roughly 110,000 distinct CDR3 sequences, less than 15% of which appear only once. Sequences were derived from whole blood, sampled in connection with sensitization to the hapten diphenylcyclopropenone (DPC). The receptors here all came from a woman aged 50 to 60 with alopecia areata. Some clones in this sample may be carry-over from other donors' samples. CDR3s leave out the opening cysteine and the closing phenylalanine or tryptophan.

V: TRBV7-9
J: TRBJ2-2
length: 11
CDR3: ASSPWTTGELF

V: TRBV11-2
J: TRBJ2-2
length: 15
CDR3: ASSSSIRTPNTGELF

V: TRBV7-9
J: TRBJ2-1
length: 13
CDR3: ASSSLVSSYNEQF

V: TRBV9
J: TRBJ2-3
length: 16
CDR3: ASSVGGARASPRDTQY

V: TRBV7-9
J: TRBJ2-1
length: 9
CDR3: ASSFLNEQF

V: TRBV24-1
J: TRBJ2-1
length: 12
CDR3: ATRRGGRDNEQF

V: TRBV6-5
J: TRBJ1-5
length: 13
CDR3: ASSYGGQGPEPQH

V: TRBV10-2
J: TRBJ2-1
length: 11
CDR3: ASAASAYNEQF

V: TRBV10-3
J: TRBJ1-1
length: 12
CDR3: AIYAGQGQREAF

V: TRBV28
J: TRBJ1-1
length: 10
CDR3: AGRQGASEAF

V: TRBV5-1
J: TRBJ1-3
length: 10
CDR3: ASSLDEQTMY

V: TRBV12-3/TRBV12-4
J: TRBJ1-3
length: 12
CDR3: ASSSQTTTNTIY

V: TRBV28
J: TRBJ2-3
length: 12
CDR3: ASHTGPGVDTQY

V: TRBV4-1
J: TRBJ2-5
length: 14
CDR3: ASSLGLAGGQETQY

V: TRBV6-2/TRBV6-3
J: TRBJ1-5
length: 13
CDR3: ASSYGGTVNQPQH

V: TRBV18
J: TRBJ1-3
length: 14
CDR3: ASSPYTGATGNTIY

V: TRBV18
J: TRBJ1-1
length: 11
CDR3: ASSTGQNTEAF

V: TRBV5-4
J: TRBJ2-7
length: 12
CDR3: ASSLSSSDYEQY

V: TRBV10-3
J: TRBJ1-1
length: 11
CDR3: AISDGMNTEAF

V: TRBV6-2/TRBV6-3
J: TRBJ1-6
length: 14
CDR3: ASRDTSGLPNSPLH

V: TRBV7-9
J: TRBJ1-5
length: 12
CDR3: ASSLAGGGQPQH

V: TRBV5-6
J: TRBJ2-2
length: 11
CDR3: ASSFADGEELF

V: TRBV27
J: TRBJ2-7
length: 11
CDR3: ASSRRDGYEQY

V: TRBV28
J: TRBJ1-4
length: 14
CDR3: ASRLGHSSTNEKLF

V: TRBV12-3/TRBV12-4
J: TRBJ1-5
length: 12
CDR3: ASSGSWRNQPQH

V: TRBV6-5
J: TRBJ1-1
length: 10
CDR3: ASSQTALGAF

V: TRBV12-3/TRBV12-4
J: TRBJ2-7
length: 11
CDR3: ASSPRTVWEQY

V: TRBV11-2
J: TRBJ1-2
length: 14
CDR3: ASSPFTEDRDYGYT

V: TRBV20-1
J: TRBJ1-5
length: 11
CDR3: SAQGGLNQPQH

V: TRBV10-1
J: TRBJ1-1
length: 11
CDR3: ASSVAEGTEAF

V: TRBV11-2
J: TRBJ2-2
length: 10
CDR3: ASSFMNGELF

V: TRBV4-2
J: TRBJ2-7
length: 10
CDR3: ASSQTQQEQY

V: TRBV29-1
J: TRBJ2-7
length: 11
CDR3: SVEESVPYEQY

V: TRBV6-6
J: TRBJ2-7
length: 11
CDR3: ASRPGQGYEQY

V: TRBV7-2
J: TRBJ1-5
length: 10
CDR3: ASSLTTGPQH

V: TRBV28
J: TRBJ2-1
length: 12
CDR3: ASRLAGRYNEQF

V: TRBV5-1
J: TRBJ2-3
length: 11
CDR3: ASSPRGVDTQY

V: TRBV7-9
J: TRBJ2-3
length: 11
CDR3: ASSLVRGDTQY

V: TRBV27
J: TRBJ2-1
length: 12
CDR3: ASSNRGTYNEQF

V: TRBV7-9
J: TRBJ2-5
length: 13
CDR3: ASQRSLGVGKTQY

V: TRBV9
J: TRBJ2-1
length: 13
CDR3: ASSVAQSSYNEQF

V: TRBV4-2
J: TRBJ2-3
length: 13
CDR3: ASSQEGGQYTTQY

V: TRBV20-1
J: TRBJ1-5
length: 11
CDR3: SAINRNNQPQH

V: TRBV11-3
J: TRBJ2-1
length: 11
CDR3: ASSLEENNEQF

V: TRBV13
J: TRBJ2-6
length: 15
CDR3: ASSSDRASSGANVLT

V: TRBV7-2
J: TRBJ2-5
length: 10
CDR3: ASSPQEGTQY

V: TRBV7-2
J: TRBJ2-5
length: 13
CDR3: ASSQAGGHQETQY

V: TRBV20-1
J: TRBJ1-2
length: 11
CDR3: SARDLGFYGYT

V: TRBV9
J: TRBJ2-5
length: 12
CDR3: ASSVEGGLETQY

V: TRBV28
J: TRBJ2-7
length: 13
CDR3: ASSSTDLEGYEQY

V: TRBV10-3
J: TRBJ1-1
length: 11
CDR3: AIRGQGNTEAF

V: TRBV14
J: TRBJ2-2
length: 13
CDR3: ASSHLGTVTGELF

V: TRBV5-6
J: TRBJ1-5
length: 14
CDR3: ASSFSGMRSNQPQH